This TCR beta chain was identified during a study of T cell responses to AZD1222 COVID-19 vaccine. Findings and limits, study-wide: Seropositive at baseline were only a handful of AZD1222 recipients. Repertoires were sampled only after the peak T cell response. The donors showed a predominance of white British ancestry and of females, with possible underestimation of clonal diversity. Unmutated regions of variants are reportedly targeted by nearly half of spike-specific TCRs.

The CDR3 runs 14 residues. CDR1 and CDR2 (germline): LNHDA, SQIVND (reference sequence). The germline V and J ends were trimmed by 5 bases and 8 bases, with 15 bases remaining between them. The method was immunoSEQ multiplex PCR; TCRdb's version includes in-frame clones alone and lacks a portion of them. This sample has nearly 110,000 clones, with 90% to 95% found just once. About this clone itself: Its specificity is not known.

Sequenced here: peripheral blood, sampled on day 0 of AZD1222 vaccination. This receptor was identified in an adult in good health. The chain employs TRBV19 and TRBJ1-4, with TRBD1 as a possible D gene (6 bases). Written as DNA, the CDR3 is TGTGCCAGTAGTTTACAGGGCGAGGGGGAAAAACTGTTTTTT. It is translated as CASSLQGEGEKLFF.